The 28 T cell receptor delta chains below come from one sample, sequenced in a study of gammadelta T cells in human blood. TCRdb ran CATT on the RT-PCR reads. This sample carries roughly 1,600 delta-chain clones, 8.5% to 10% of them seen once, and the ten largest clones take roughly 4.1%. Sequenced: non-Vgamma9Vdelta2 gamma-delta T cells from infant blood. The receptors stem from a human donor.

This clone occurred a few times. Other DNA sequences in this sample translate to the same CDR3. The chain has TRDV1 and TRDJ1, with 9 bases that match TRDD3. Germline V gene data show CDR1 as TSWWSYY and CDR2 as QGS. Trimming took 0 bases from V and 0 from J; bases not matched to a gene: 23. The CDR3 runs to 23 residues. CDR3 DNA sequence: TGTGCTCTTGGGGAACTAGGTTATCAGGGAGGGGGATACCGCGTCCAATACACCGATAAACTCATCTTT. Translating it yields CALGELGYQGGGYRVQYTDKLIF.

This clone rates as medium-sized. V usage is TRDV1 and J usage is TRDJ1; TRDD3 matches 13 bases. Looked up from germline, CDR1 is TSWWSYY and CDR2 is QGS. The CDR3 contains 20 residues. With 2 bases clipped from V and 3 bases from J, the junction kept 15 bases outside the gene matches. The CDR3 reads CALGEAASRTGGYVADKLIF. CDR3 in DNA: TGTGCTCTTGGGGAAGCGGCCTCTCGTACTGGGGGATACGTGGCCGATAAACTCATCTTT.

Sample share makes this clone medium-sized. This chain links TRDV1 with TRDJ1; TRDD3 aligns across 10 bases. The CDR3 consists of 19 residues. CDR1 and CDR2 from the germline V gene are TSWWSYY and QGS. The V segment lost 3 bases and the J segment 1 base; nucleotides outside the gene matches: 14. The DNA of the CDR3 is TGTGCTCTTGGGGACCCGGTGGAGCGGGGGATACGAGTCACCGATAAACTCATCTTT. It codes for CALGDPVERGIRVTDKLIF.

By frequency in the sample, this clone is medium-sized. The gene calls are TRDV1 and TRDJ1, with 12 bases matching TRDD3. Trimming at V came to 2 bases and at J to 8 bases, leaving 15 bases not matched to a gene. The length of the CDR3 is 18 residues. The V gene's germline CDR1 is TSWWSYY and CDR2 QGS. CDR3 region: CALGEGAFSGGYAYKLIF. CDR3 DNA: TGTGCTCTTGGGGAAGGAGCCTTCTCTGGGGGATACGCGTACAAACTCATCTTT.

By share, this clone ranks as medium-sized. The gene calls are TRDV1 and TRDJ1, with TRDD3 matching over 9 bases. Trimming at V came to 5 bases and at J to 1 base, leaving 26 bases not matched to a gene. CDR1 and CDR2 (germline): TSWWSYY, QGS. The CDR3 contains 22 residues. The CDR3 is CALGPKALNPVVGDIPTDKLIF. The CDR3, as DNA: TGTGCTCTTGGGCCAAAGGCACTCAACCCGGTGGTGGGGGATATACCCACCGATAAACTCATCTTT.

This clone was seen a handful of times. The chain combines TRDV2 with TRDJ1; D perhaps matches TRDD2 (6 bases). This CDR3 comprises 17 residues. Trimming pared 0 bases from V and 0 bases from J, leaving 16 bases between. Germline V lookup: CDR1 GEAIGNYY, CDR2 EKD. CDR3 in DNA: TGTGCCTGTGACACCGGAAACTCCTACCTGTACACCGATAAACTCATCTTT. Translated, it gives CACDTGNSYLYTDKLIF.

A note on this clone: A clone one base away is much larger, so this may be a read error. The V call is TRDV2, the J call TRDJ1; tentative D call: TRDD3 (6 bases). V lost 1 base and J lost 0, with 38 bases in between. Germline V gives CDR1 GEAIGNYY, CDR2 EKD. This CDR3 has 24 residues. Here the CDR3 reads CACDTASNVWGSYGYHLYTDKLIF. The CDR3 nucleotides read TGTGCCTGTGACACAGCGTCTAACGTGTGGGGATCATACGGGTATCATTTGTACACCGATAAACTCATCTTT.

This clone rates as large. The chain links TRAV38-2/DV8 to TRDJ1, with TRDD3 identical over 11 bases. The trim removed 0 bases at V and 5 bases at J, leaving 9 bases unmatched. In germline, CDR1 is TSESDYY, CDR2 QEAYKQQN. The CDR3 loop spans 17 amino acids. The CDR3 DNA sequence: TGTGCTTATAGGAGCGCGGGCTGGGGGATACATGGGGATAAACTCATCTTT. It is translated as CAYRSAGWGIHGDKLIF.

The chain uses TRDV1 and TRDJ1, with 9 bases fitting TRDD3. The CDR3 spans 17 residues. The J segment lost 0 bases and the V segment lost 6 bases, leaving 11 bases of the junction unmatched. Germline V CDR1 and CDR2: TSWWSYY, QGS. The DNA for the CDR3 is TGTGCTCTTGGAGGGGGGATACTTCCCCCGTACACCGATAAACTCATCTTT. It specifies CALGGGILPPYTDKLIF.

This clone was seen only a few times. This chain uses TRDV3 with TRDJ1; TRDD3 matches at 9 bases. Germline CDR1 reads TVYSNPD; CDR2 reads GDNSRS (reference sequence). Trimming at V came to 3 bases and at J to 0 bases, leaving 14 bases not matched to a gene. This CDR3 spans 17 amino acids. CDR3 sequence reads: CALSAYWGTNHTDKLIF. The DNA for the CDR3 is TGTGCCTTATCCGCTTACTGGGGGACCAACCACACCGATAAACTCATCTTT. The full variable domain, in which reference TRDV3 and TRDJ1 provide the parts outside the CDR3, is CDKVTQSSPDQTVASGSEVVLLCTYDTVYSNPDLFWYRIRPDYSFQFVFYGDNSRSEGADFTQGRFSVKHILTQKAFHLVISPVRTEDSATYYCALSAYWGTNHTDKLIFGKGTRVTVEP.

Sample share makes this clone medium-sized. This chain uses TRDV1 with TRDJ1; D may be TRDD3 (6 bases). Germline V gene lookup returns CDR1 TSWWSYY and CDR2 QGS. The CDR3 loop spans 17 amino acids. The V end lost 1 base, the J end lost 1 base, and 16 bases lay between the germline ends. In DNA form, the CDR3 reads TGTGCTCTTGGGGAACGAGGACCGGTGGGGGCCACCGATAAACTCATCTTT. Residues: CALGERGPVGATDKLIF.

The chain uses TRDV1 and TRDJ1, with 11 nucleotides matching TRDD3. V lost 0 bases, J lost 0 bases, and 15 bases stayed unmatched. CDR3 size: 21 residues. Germline V lookup: CDR1 TSWWSYY, CDR2 QGS. The CDR3 DNA reads TGTGCTCTTGGGGAACTGGGGCTAGAGTTGGGGGATACGGAGTACACCGATAAACTCATCTTT. It yields the protein CALGELGLELGDTEYTDKLIF.

The chain employs TRDV2 and TRDJ3; 8 nucleotides agree with TRDD3. V lost 0 bases and J lost 3; bases outside the gene matches: 0. Germline loops: CDR1 GEAIGNYY, CDR2 EKD. This CDR3 is built from 16 residues. CDR3 protein: CACDTGGYWDTRQMFF. CDR3 coding DNA: TGTGCCTGTGACACCGGGGGATACTGGGACACCCGACAGATGTTTTTC.

By proportion, this clone is medium-sized (0.01 to 0.1%). The chain combines TRDV1 with TRDJ1; 10 nucleotides line up with TRDD3. There are 16 residues in the CDR3. J was trimmed by 0 bases and V by 9 bases; bases with no gene match: 10. Germline lookup yields CDR1 TSWWSYY and CDR2 QGS. The CDR3 loop is CALEVTGGSYTDKLIF. CDR3 DNA sequence: TGTGCTCTCGAGGTTACTGGGGGATCGTACACCGATAAACTCATCTTT.

This clone is medium-sized within its sample. This chain uses TRDV1 with TRDJ1, with D tentatively TRDD3 (6 bases). The CDR3 is 17 amino acids. Per germline, CDR1 TSWWSYY and CDR2 QGS. Trimming took off 0 bases at V and 4 bases at J, with 18 bases between the two ends. CDR3: CALGELGNPGVHDKLIF. CDR3 DNA sequence: TGTGCTCTTGGGGAACTAGGGAACCCTGGGGTTCACGATAAACTCATCTTT.

This clone was seen more than once but under ten times. The V gene is TRDV1, the J gene TRDJ3; 7 nucleotides agree with TRDD3. With 11 bases clipped from V and 5 bases from J, the junction kept 15 bases outside the gene matches. The CDR3 loop spans 17 amino acids. Germline values: CDR1 TSWWSYY, CDR2 QGS. CDR3 in amino acids: CAIQPLLGNRDTRQMFF. The CDR3 DNA follows: TGTGCTATCCAACCTTTACTGGGGAACAGGGACACCCGACAGATGTTTTTC.

By frequency in the sample, this clone is large. The chain employs TRDV1 and TRDJ1, with D perhaps matching TRDD3 (6 bases). The V end lost 2 bases, the J end lost 7 bases, and 26 bases lay between the germline ends. The length of the CDR3 is 18 residues. The germline gives CDR1 TSWWSYY, CDR2 QGS. The DNA of the CDR3 is TGTGCTCTTGGGGAAAAAGCCGCGGACGATACGGGCGCGGGTAAACTCATCTTT. Its translation is CALGEKAADDTGAGKLIF.

This clone occurred a few times. This chain links TRAV14/DV4 with TRDJ1, with a tentative D call TRDD2 (7 bases). This CDR3 spans 18 amino acids. The germline V gene encodes CDR1 TSDPSYG and CDR2 QGSYDQQN (reference sequence). The V end was cut by 4 bases, the J end by 3 bases, with 24 bases between. Here the CDR3 reads CAMRGSLPRFGGPDKLIF. The CDR3 region has the DNA TGTGCAATGAGAGGCAGCCTTCCTCGGTTTGGGGGCCCCGATAAACTCATCTTT.

A word on this clone: A read error may be the cause here, since a much bigger clone is one base away. The chain combines TRDV2 with TRDJ3, with TRDD3 matching over 8 bases. CDR1 and CDR2 (germline): GEAIGNYY, EKD. The CDR3 extends over 20 amino acids. CDR3 DNA sequence: TGTGCCAGTGACACCGTCGTACTGGGGGCACGCTCCTGGGACACCCGACAGATGTTTTTC. It specifies CASDTVVLGARSWDTRQMFF.

This clone is deemed medium-sized. This sequence joins TRDV1 and TRDJ1; 8 bases map to TRDD3. Losses at the gene ends were 1 base for V and 0 bases for J; bases not matched to a gene: 7. This CDR3 is 17 amino acids long. CDR1 and CDR2 from the germline V gene are TSWWSYY and QGS. This chain's CDR3 is CALGEPHVLGDTDKLIF. The CDR3 DNA is TGTGCTCTTGGGGAACCACACGTACTGGGGGACACCGATAAACTCATCTTT.

The chain employs TRDV1 and TRDJ1; D is possibly TRDD3 (6 bases). CDR1 and CDR2 (germline): TSWWSYY, QGS. The V and J ends lost 1 base and 1 base respectively, with 19 bases between them. This CDR3 is built from 18 residues. CDR3 in DNA: TGTGCTCTTGGGGAACGGCCTCTGGGGATCTTCCCCACCGATAAACTCATCTTT. Protein sequence: CALGERPLGIFPTDKLIF.

The V call is TRDV1, the J call TRDJ1; TRDD3 is a possible D gene (6 bases). The ends were cut back, 2 bases at V and 0 bases at J, with 34 bases in the middle. Germline V lookup: CDR1 TSWWSYY, CDR2 QGS. The CDR3 totals 23 residues. The CDR3 DNA reads TGTGCTCTTGGGGAATATGCGTTGAGGGGATCGACCCTCTTGGTGCCGTACACCGATAAACTCATCTTT. Protein product: CALGEYALRGSTLLVPYTDKLIF.

By share of the sample, this clone is medium-sized. The rearrangement joins TRAV38-2/DV8 to TRDJ1; D perhaps matches TRDD2 (5 bases). Deletions cut 3 bases from V and 0 bases from J, with 33 bases between. Per the germline V gene, CDR1 is TSESDYY and CDR2 is QEAYKQQN. There are 22 residues in the CDR3. The CDR3: CAYRTRGLFLLTRTEYTDKLIF. The CDR3 bases are TGTGCTTATAGGACCCGAGGCTTATTCCTCCTCACTCGTACCGAGTACACCGATAAACTCATCTTT.

This clone is labeled as medium-sized (0.01 to 0.1%). The chain has TRDV1 and TRDJ1, with 7 bases lining up with TRDD3. V lost 2 bases to trimming and J lost 4 bases; unmatched junction nucleotides: 28. The germline V gene encodes CDR1 TSWWSYY and CDR2 QGS. The CDR3 loop spans 22 amino acids. CDR3 coding DNA: TGTGCTCTTGGGGAAGGGTTCGTTCCCATAAATGGGGGAACAGCGAACGGCGATAAACTCATCTTT. Translated: CALGEGFVPINGGTANGDKLIF.

The rearrangement uses TRDV1 and TRDJ1; 8 nucleotides align to TRDD3. The CDR3 has 20 residues. Germline V gene data show CDR1 as TSWWSYY and CDR2 as QGS. Trimming took 0 bases from V and 3 from J; bases not matched to a gene: 18. CDR3 region: CALGELRTDGGSESPDKLIF. As DNA, the CDR3 is TGTGCTCTTGGGGAACTTCGGACGGATGGGGGATCGGAGTCTCCCGATAAACTCATCTTT.

In this sample, this clone is large. The genes are TRAV38-2/DV8 and TRDJ1, with TRDD3 matching over 12 bases. CDR1 is TSESDYY, CDR2 QEAYKQQN, per germline. After removal of 4 bases from V and 3 bases from J, the junction contained 13 bases not matched to a gene. The CDR3 runs to 18 residues. The CDR3 bases are TGTGCTTATAGGCCCAGGCTGGGGGATACGCGGGAAGCCGATAAACTCATCTTT. Amino acids: CAYRPRLGDTREADKLIF.

This clone is deemed large. The rearrangement uses TRDV1 and TRDJ1, with D perhaps being TRDD2 or TRDD3 (6 bases each). The germline gives CDR1 TSWWSYY, CDR2 QGS. CDR3 length: 21 residues. The V and J ends lost 4 bases and 0 bases respectively, with 30 bases between them. In DNA form, the CDR3 reads TGTGCTCTTGGGGCCCCTTCCCACTCCGCTGGGGACCAAGTGTACACCGATAAACTCATCTTT. Translating gives CALGAPSHSAGDQVYTDKLIF.

The J gene is TRDJ1, the V gene TRDV1; 9 nucleotides line up with TRDD3. The CDR3 sequence is 21 residues long. Germline V gene lookup returns CDR1 TSWWSYY and CDR2 QGS. V was pared by 0 bases and J by 1 base, with 18 bases of the junction left unmatched. This chain's CDR3 is CALGELGHSATTGGRTDKLIF. Written as DNA, the CDR3 is TGTGCTCTTGGGGAACTAGGACATTCAGCTACGACTGGGGGACGCACCGATAAACTCATCTTT.